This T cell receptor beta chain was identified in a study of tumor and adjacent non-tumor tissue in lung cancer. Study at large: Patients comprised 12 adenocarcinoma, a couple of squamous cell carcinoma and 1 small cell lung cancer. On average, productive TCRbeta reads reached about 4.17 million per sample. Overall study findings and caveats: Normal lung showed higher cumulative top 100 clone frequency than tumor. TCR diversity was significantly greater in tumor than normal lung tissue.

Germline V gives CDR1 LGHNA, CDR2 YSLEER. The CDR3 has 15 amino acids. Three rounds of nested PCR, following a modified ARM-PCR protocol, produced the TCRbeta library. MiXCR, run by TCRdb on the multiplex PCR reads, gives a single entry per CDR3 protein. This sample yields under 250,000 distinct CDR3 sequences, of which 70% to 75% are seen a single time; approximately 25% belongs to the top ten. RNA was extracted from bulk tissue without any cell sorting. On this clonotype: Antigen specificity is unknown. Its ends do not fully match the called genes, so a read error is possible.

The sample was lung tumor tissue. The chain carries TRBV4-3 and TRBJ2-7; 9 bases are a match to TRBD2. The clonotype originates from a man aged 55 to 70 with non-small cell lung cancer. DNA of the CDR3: TGCGCCAGCAGACAAGGGACTAGCTACTCCTACGAGCAGTATTTC. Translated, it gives CASRQGTSYSYEQYF.